This T cell receptor beta chain stems from a study of blood T cell repertoires in COVID-19 (dated by TCRdb to about 2020). With regard to the full study: The collaborator samples originated in the United States, Italy and Spain and spanned the acute and convalescent phases of COVID-19. The prospective study material was composed of cDNA or gDNA derived from T cells, B-cell-depleted T cells, or PBMCs. Subjects who had been exposed to COVID-19, were actively infected with it, or had recovered from it provided the deeply sampled blood TCRbeta repertoires that made up the dataset. The repertoires were made available in a free public database intended to serve as a resource for research on the immune response to SARS-CoV-2. Samples were obtained from the ongoing ImmuneRACE study (first 160 participants) and from 950 to 1,500 subjects provided by 6 global collaborators. A de-identified subject ID, COVID-19 status, age in years and sex were almost always included in the sample metadata. Where available, HLA class I and class II types were taken from metadata supplied by the sample provider and were not determined by assay-based typing.

The investigation overall reported the following: How much clinical and demographic metadata was included differed by source and by participant, and the metadata was provided uncurated.

The immunoSEQ Assay, a bias-controlled multiplex PCR, was used to amplify TCRbeta CDR3 regions from genomic DNA. The paper's processing steps were these. Nucleated cell counts per sample were estimated from amplification of reference gene primers within the assay. To quantify the absolute abundance of each unique TCRbeta CDR3 rearrangement, sequence reads were collapsed and filtered. For each sample, productive Simpson clonality was calculated as the square root of Simpson's diversity index over productive rearrangements. TCRdb retrieved this table from immuneACCESS and kept in-frame rearrangements only. Not all clones are present; in checked studies, unresolved V genes account for under half, and no reason is known for the remainder. V, J and clone size reflect that table, while D and trimming were determined from the DNA. A total of 90,000 to 140,000 clones appear in this sample, about 86% of them only once. The ten largest clones take up approximately 40% of the sample.

Sequences SGHRS (CDR1) and YFSETQ (CDR2) are obtained from the germline V gene. Counted from cysteine to phenylalanine, this CDR3 has 13 amino acids. Only CDR3 DNA remains: 39 bases, in frame from the first base. The junction shows trimming of 7 bases on V and 5 bases on J, and the gene matches do not reach 6 bases of it. Each collaborating institution followed its own protocols to collect whole blood in K2EDTA tubes. For TCRbeta analysis, collaborators shipped samples in one of three forms: frozen whole blood, isolated PBMCs, or DNA extracted from either of those sample types. Details on this clone: Its antigen is currently not known. It has no much larger one-base neighbor in the sample; base qualities were not kept.

The V and J genes are TRBV5-1 and TRBJ2-5, with 9 central nucleotides matching TRBD1. The sequence derives from a man of 80 years or more with acute or convalescent COVID-19. Sequencing was carried out using peripheral blood. Here the CDR3 is given as CASFRDRDETQYF. In nucleotides, the sequence is TGCGCCAGCTTCCGGGACAGGGACGAGACCCAGTACTTC. With the rest looked up from the reference TRBV5-1 and TRBJ2-5 genes rather than sequenced, the full variable domain is KAGVTQTPRYLIKTRGQQVTLSCSPISGHRSVSWYQQTPGQGLQFLFEYFSETQRNKGNFPGRFSGRQFSNSRSEMNVSTLELGDSALYLCASFRDRDETQYFGPGTRLLVL.